The entry below describes one TCR beta chain. The antigen remains undetermined. The CDR3 end is not reached by the read, which stops 3 residues before it; the germline J gene fills it in. Prevalent HPV16 infections were excluded; only incident single HPV16 infections included. The data belong to a study of T cells in women clearing cervical HPV infection. Regarding the study as a whole: Cases carried less TRBV6-7 than controls: about 0.1% versus 0.15%. Richness plus V gene abundances separated cases from controls with AUC less than 0.9. T-cell numbers per sample were unknown and may explain richness differences.

Measured with immunoSEQ multiplex PCR; TCRdb has only the in-frame clones, and not every one. The data include 20,000 to 25,000 clones; the top ten clones carry 6.5% to 8%. Germline CDR1 is KGHSH and CDR2 is LQKENI. The CDR3 contains 14 residues. V lost 5 bases and J 2 bases, leaving 12 bases between the germline ends. Sequenced input: blood buffy coat. The V gene is TRBV18, the J gene TRBJ1-1; the D gene is possibly TRBD1 (6 bases). The TCR sequence derives from a woman between 18 and 75 years old with a cervical HPV16 infection that either progressed to CIN3+ or cleared (not recorded which). The CDR3 is CASSSNRANTEAFF. The CDR3 DNA, read in part, is TGTGCCAGCTCATCAAACAGGGCAAACACTGAA.